This T cell receptor (beta chain) was identified in a study of monozygotic twins with inflammatory bowel disease. Study-wide findings and caveats: With inverse Simpson as the measure, TCRbeta diversity was lower in IBD patients than in healthy co-twins.

Germline V gene lookup returns CDR1 SGHTA and CDR2 FQGNSA. CDR3 size: 15 residues. Template switching was used to attach UMIs, which incorporated a 6-nucleotide sample barcode. TCRdb re-called the 5' RACE reads; one entry per CDR3 protein, DNA not given. Its clone listing holds just over 300,000 distinct CDR3 sequences. Someone took a roughly 2.7 ml blood sample from each of the donors. Investigators pulled total RNA out of whole blood and did not sort T cells. As for this clonotype: As yet, its antigen is unknown.

What was sequenced was blood. The chain uses TRBV7-2 and TRBJ1-2; TCRdb reports TRBD1, a call that lacks DNA to check it against. The clonotype was recovered from a human donor with ulcerative colitis or Crohn's disease, or a healthy co-twin of an affected twin (not recorded which). The CDR3 here is CASSYERGPDYGYTF. The whole variable domain, remainder taken from reference TRBV7-2 and TRBJ1-2, is GAGVSQSPSNKVTEKGKDVELRCDPISGHTALYWYRQSLGQGLEFLIYFQGNSAPDKSGLPSDRFSAERTGGSVSTLTIQRTQQEDSAVYLCASSYERGPDYGYTFGSGTRLTVV.